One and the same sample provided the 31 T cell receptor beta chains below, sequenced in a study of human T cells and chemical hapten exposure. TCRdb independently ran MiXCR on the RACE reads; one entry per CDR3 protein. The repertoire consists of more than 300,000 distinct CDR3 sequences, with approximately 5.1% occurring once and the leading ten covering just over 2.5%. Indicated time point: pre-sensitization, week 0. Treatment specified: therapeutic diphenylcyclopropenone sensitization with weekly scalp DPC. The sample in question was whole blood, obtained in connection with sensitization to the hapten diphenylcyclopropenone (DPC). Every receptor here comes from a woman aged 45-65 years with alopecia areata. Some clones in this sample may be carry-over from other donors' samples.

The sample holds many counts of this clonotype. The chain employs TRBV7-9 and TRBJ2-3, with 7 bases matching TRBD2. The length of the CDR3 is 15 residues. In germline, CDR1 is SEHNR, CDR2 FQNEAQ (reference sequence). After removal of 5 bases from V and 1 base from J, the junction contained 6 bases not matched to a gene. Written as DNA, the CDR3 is TGTGCCAGCAGCGTAACTAGCGTGGGCACAGATACGCAGTATTTT. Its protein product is CASSVTSVGTDTQYF.

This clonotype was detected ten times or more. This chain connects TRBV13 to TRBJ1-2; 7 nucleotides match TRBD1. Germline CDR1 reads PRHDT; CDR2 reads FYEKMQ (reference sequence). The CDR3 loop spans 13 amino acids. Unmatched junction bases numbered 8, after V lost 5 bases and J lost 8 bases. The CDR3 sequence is CASSIQGLRGYTF. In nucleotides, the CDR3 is TGTGCCAGCAGCATACAGGGGCTGAGAGGCTACACCTTC. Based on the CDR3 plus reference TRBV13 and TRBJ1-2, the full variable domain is AAGVIQSPRHLIKEKRETATLKCYPIPRHDTVYWYQQGPGQDPQFLISFYEKMQSDKGSIPDRFSAQQFSDYHSELNMSSLELGDSALYFCASSIQGLRGYTFGSGTRLTVV.

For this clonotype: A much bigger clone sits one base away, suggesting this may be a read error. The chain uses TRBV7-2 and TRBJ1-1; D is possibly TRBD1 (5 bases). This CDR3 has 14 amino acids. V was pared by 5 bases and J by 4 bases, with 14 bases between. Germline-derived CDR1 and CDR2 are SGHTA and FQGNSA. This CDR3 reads CASSAGLTVTEAFF. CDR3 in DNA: TGTGCCAGCAGCGCGGGACTGACCGTCACTGAAGCTTTCTTT.

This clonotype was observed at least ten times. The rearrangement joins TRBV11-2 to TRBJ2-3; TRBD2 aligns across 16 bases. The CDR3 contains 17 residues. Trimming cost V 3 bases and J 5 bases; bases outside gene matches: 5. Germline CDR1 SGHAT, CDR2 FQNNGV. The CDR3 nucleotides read TGTGCCAGCAGCTTCGGGACTAGCGGGAGGGCCGGAGATACGCAGTATTTT. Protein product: CASSFGTSGRAGDTQYF. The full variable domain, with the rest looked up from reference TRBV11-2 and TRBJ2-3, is EAGVAQSPRYKIIEKRQSVAFWCNPISGHATLYWYQQILGQGPKLLIQFQNNGVVDDSQLPKDRFSAERLKGVDSTLKIQPAKLEDSAVYLCASSFGTSGRAGDTQYFGPGTRLTVL.

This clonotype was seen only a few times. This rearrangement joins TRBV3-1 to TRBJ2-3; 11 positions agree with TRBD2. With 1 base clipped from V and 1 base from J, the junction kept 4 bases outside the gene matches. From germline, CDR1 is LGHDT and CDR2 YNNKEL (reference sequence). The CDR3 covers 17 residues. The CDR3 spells CASSQASGRRRTDTQYF. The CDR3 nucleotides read TGTGCCAGCAGCCAAGCTAGCGGGAGGAGACGCACAGATACGCAGTATTTT.

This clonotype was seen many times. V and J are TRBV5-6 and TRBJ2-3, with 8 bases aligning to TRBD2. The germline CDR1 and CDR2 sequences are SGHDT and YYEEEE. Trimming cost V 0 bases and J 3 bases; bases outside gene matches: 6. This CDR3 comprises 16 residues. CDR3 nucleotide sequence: TGTGCCAGCAGCTTGGGAGGGACTAGGCGAACAGATACGCAGTATTTT. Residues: CASSLGGTRRTDTQYF.

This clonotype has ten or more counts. Written as DNA, the CDR3 is TGCGCCAGCAGCGGGACTAGCGGGAGTATGGGCGAGCAGTACTTC. Translation gives CASSGTSGSMGEQYF. The gene calls are TRBV5-1 and TRBJ2-7, with 14 positions matching TRBD2. The ends lost 4 bases at V and 6 bases at J; junction bases unmatched: 6. CDR3 length: 15 amino acids. The germline V gene encodes CDR1 SGHRS and CDR2 YFSETQ.

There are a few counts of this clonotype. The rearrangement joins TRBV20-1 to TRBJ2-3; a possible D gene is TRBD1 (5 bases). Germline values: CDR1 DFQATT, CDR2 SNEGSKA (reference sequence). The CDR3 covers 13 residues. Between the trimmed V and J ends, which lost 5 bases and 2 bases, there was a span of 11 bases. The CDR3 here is CSAGSGLTDTQYF. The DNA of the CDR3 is TGCAGTGCTGGATCAGGGCTCACAGATACGCAGTATTTT.

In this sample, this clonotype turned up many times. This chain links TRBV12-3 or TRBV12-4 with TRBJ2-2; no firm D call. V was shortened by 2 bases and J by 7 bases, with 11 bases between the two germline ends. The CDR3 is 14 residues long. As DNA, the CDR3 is TGTGCCAGCAGTTTAAGCTCAAAGGTCGGGGAGCTGTTTTTT. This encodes CASSLSSKVGELFF.

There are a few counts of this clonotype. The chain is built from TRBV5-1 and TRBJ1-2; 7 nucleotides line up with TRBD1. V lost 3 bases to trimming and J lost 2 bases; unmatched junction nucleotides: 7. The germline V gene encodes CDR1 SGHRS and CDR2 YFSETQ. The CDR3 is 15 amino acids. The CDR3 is CASSSTGALNYGYTF. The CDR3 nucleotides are TGCGCCAGCAGCTCAACAGGGGCCTTAAACTATGGCTACACCTTC.

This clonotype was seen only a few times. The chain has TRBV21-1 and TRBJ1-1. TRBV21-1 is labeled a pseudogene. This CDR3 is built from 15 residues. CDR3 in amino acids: CASSKECRLNTEAFF. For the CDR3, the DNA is TGTGCCAGCAGCAAAGAGTGCAGGCTAAACACTGAAGCTTTCTTT.

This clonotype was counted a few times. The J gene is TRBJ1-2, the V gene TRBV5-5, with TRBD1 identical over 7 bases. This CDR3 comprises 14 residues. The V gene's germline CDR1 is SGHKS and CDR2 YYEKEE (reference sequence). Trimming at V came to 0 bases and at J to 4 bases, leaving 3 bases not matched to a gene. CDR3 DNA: TGTGCCAGCAGCTTGGAACGGGACAGCTATGGCTACACCTTC. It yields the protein CASSLERDSYGYTF.

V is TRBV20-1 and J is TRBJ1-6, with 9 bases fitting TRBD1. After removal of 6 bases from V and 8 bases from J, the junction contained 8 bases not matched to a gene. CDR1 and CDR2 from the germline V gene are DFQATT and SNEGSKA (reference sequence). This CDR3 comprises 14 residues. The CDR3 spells CSARGQGDYSPLHF. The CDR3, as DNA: TGCAGTGCCCGGGGACAGGGAGATTATTCACCCCTCCACTTT.

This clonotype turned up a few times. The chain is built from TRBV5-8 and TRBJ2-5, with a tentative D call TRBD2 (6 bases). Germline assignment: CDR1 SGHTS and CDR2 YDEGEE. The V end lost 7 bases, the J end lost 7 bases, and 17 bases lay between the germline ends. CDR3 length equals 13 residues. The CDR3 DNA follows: TGTGCCAGCCCGGGGACGGAGGAGGGGACCCAGTACTTC. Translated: CASPGTEEGTQYF. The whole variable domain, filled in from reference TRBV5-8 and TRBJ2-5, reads EAGVTQSPTHLIKTRGQQATLRCSPISGHTSVYWYQQALGLGLQFLLWYDEGEERNRGNFPPRFSGRQFPNYSSELNVNALELEDSALYLCASPGTEEGTQYFGPGTRLLVL.

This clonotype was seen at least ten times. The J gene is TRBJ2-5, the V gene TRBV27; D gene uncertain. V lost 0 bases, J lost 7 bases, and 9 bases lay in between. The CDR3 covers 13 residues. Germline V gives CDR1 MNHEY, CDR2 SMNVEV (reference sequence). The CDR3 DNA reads TGTGCCAGCAGTTTATCAGGTCCCGGGACCCAGTACTTC. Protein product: CASSLSGPGTQYF.

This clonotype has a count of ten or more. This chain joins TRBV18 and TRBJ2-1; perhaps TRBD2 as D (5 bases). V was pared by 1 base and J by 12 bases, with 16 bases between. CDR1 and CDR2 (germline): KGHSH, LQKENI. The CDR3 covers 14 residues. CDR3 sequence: CASSPRQEMRVQFF. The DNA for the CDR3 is TGTGCCAGCTCACCACGGCAGGAAATGAGGGTGCAGTTCTTC.

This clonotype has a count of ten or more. This CDR3 is CASSLALATNEKLFF. The CDR3 coding sequence is TGTGCCAGCAGCTTAGCGCTGGCAACTAATGAAAAACTGTTTTTT. This sequence joins TRBV7-8 and TRBJ1-4; D is undetermined. V lost 0 bases to trimming and J lost 0 bases, with 5 bases between them. The CDR3 runs to 15 residues. CDR1 and CDR2 from the germline V gene are SGHVS and FQNEAQ.

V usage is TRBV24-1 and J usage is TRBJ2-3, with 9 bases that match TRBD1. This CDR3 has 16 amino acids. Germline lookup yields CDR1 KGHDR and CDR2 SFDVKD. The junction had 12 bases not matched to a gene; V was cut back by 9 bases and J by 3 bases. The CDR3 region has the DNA TGTGCCACCCGACCAGCGGCCGGGACAGGGACAGATACGCAGTATTTT. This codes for CATRPAAGTGTDTQYF.

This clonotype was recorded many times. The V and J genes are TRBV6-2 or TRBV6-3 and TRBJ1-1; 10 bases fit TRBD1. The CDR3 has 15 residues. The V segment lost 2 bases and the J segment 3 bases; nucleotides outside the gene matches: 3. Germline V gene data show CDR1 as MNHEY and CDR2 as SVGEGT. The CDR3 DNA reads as TGTGCCAGCAGTTACGGGACAGGGGAGTACACTGAAGCTTTCTTT. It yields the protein CASSYGTGEYTEAFF.

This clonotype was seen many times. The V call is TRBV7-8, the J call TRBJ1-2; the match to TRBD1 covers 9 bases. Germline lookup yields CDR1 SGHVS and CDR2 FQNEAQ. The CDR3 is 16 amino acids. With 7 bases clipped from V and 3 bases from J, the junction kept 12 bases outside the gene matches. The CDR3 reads CASTSGTGIGDYGYTF. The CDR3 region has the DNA TGTGCCAGCACATCCGGGACAGGGATAGGCGACTATGGCTACACCTTC.

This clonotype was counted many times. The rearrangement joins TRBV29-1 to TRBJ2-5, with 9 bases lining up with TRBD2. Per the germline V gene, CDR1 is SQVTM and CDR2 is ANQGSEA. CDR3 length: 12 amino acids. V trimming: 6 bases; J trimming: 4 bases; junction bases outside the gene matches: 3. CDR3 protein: CSVGTSTETQYF. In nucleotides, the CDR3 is TGCAGCGTGGGGACTAGCACAGAGACCCAGTACTTC.

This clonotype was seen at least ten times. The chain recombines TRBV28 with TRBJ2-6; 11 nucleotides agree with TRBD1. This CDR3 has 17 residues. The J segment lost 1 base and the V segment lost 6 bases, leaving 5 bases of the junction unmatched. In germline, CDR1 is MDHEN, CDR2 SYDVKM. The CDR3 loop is CASRSGTGGSGANVLTF. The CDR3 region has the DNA TGTGCCAGCAGATCCGGGACAGGGGGGTCTGGGGCCAACGTCCTGACTTTC.

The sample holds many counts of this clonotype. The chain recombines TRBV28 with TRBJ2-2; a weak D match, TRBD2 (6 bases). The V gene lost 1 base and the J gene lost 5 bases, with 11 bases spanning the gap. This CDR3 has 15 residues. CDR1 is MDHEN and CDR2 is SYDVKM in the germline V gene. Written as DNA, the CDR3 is TGTGCCAGCAGTTTATTCGGGGGAAGGACCGGGGAGCTGTTTTTT. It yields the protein CASSLFGGRTGELFF.

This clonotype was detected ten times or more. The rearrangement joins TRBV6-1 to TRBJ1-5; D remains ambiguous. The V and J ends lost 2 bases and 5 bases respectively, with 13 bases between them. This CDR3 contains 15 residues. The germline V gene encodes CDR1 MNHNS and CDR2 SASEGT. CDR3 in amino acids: CASSEIEAGDQPQHF. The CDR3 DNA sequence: TGTGCCAGCAGTGAAATTGAGGCCGGGGATCAGCCCCAGCATTTT.

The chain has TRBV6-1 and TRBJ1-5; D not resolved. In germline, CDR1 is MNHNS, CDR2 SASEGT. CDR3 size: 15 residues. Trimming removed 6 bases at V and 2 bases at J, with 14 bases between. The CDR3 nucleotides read TGTGCCAGCAGCAACCCAGGTACGGGCAATCAGCCCCAGCATTTT. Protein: CASSNPGTGNQPQHF.

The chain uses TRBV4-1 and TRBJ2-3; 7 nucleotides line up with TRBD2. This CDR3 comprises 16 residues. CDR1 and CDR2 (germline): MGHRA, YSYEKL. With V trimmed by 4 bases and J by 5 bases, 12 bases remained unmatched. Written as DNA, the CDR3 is TGCGCCAGCAGCCCCGGGGGAGCGGGGTCCGTAGATACGCAGTATTTT. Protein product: CASSPGGAGSVDTQYF.

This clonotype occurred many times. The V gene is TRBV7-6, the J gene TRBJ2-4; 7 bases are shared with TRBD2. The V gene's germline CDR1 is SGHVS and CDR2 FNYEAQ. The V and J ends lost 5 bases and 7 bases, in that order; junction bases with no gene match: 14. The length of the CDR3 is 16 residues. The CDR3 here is CASSTSPFREGNIQYF. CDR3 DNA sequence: TGTGCCAGCAGCACTAGCCCCTTCAGGGAGGGCAACATTCAGTACTTC.

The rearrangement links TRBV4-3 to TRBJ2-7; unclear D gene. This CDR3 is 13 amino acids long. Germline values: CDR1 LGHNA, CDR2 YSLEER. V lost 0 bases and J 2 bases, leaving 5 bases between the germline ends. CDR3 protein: CASSQDQAYEQYF. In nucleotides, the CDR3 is TGCGCCAGCAGCCAAGATCAGGCCTACGAGCAGTACTTC.

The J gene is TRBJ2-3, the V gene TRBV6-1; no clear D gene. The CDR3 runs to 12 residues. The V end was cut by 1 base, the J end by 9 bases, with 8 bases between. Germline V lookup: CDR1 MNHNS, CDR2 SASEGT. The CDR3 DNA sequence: TGTGCCAGCAGTGAAGGAGTTTACACGCAGTATTTT. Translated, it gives CASSEGVYTQYF.

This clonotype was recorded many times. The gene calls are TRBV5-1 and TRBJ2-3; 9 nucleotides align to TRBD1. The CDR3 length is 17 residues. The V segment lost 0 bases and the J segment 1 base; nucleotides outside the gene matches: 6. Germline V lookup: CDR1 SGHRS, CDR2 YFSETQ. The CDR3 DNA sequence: TGCGCCAGCAGCTTGGGTTCGACAGGGGGTCGCACAGATACGCAGTATTTT. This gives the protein CASSLGSTGGRTDTQYF.

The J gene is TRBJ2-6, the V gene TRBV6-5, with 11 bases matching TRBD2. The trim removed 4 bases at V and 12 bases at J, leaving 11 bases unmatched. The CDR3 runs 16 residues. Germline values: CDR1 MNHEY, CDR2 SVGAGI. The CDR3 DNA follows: TGTGCCAGCAGTTCTCTTCCTAGCGGGAGGCCTTCCGTCCTGACTTTC. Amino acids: CASSSLPSGRPSVLTF.